The following is a T cell receptor (beta chain) sequence with its context. The data stem from a study of T-cell memory formation after mild COVID-19. Germline-derived CDR1 and CDR2 are PRHDT and FYEKMQ (reference sequence). V lost 0 bases and J lost 10; bases outside the gene matches: 2. This CDR3 is built from 13 residues. TCRalpha and TCRbeta libraries used 5'RACE with constant-segment primers and UMIs. TCRdb re-called the 5' RACE reads through MiXCR, storing one row per CDR3 protein. The sample comprises approximately 150,000 distinct CDR3 sequences, roughly 15% of which are singletons, and 13% to 15% rests with the top ten.

The sequenced material came from PBMCs or a T cell subset sorted from them (not recorded which). V usage is TRBV13 and J usage is TRBJ2-3; TRBD2 agrees at 9 bases. The sequence came from an adult woman who had mild COVID-19 (a few samples of this study predate the infection). Cell type and time point are not known. CDR3 protein: CASSLGSGGPQYF. CDR3 nucleotide sequence: TGTGCCAGCAGCTTAGGTAGCGGGGGTCCGCAGTATTTT.